Below are 26 T cell receptor beta chains sequenced from a single sample in a study of OX40 agonist ivuxolimab in advanced cancers. Clones were sequenced by immunoSEQ multiplex PCR, and TCRdb holds only the in-frame ones, with some missing. The sample carries 70,000 to 100,000 clones, about 87% recorded once. The sample here was CD4+ or CD8+ T cells sorted from blood, taken in a trial of the OX40 agonist ivuxolimab. All receptors derive from an adult with an advanced solid tumor such as melanoma, head and neck, liver or kidney cancer.

CDR3 DNA: TGCGCCAGCAGCCGGAATCCCCAAGGGAACCTTGAAGCTTTCTTT. Its protein is CASSRNPQGNLEAFF. The chain joins TRBV4-1 to TRBJ1-1; D is unresolved. The CDR3 length is 15 residues. V lost 4 bases, J lost 7 bases, and 19 bases lay in between. CDR1 MGHRA and CDR2 YSYEKL come from the germline V gene.

The chain combines TRBV7-9 with TRBJ2-3; 9 bases are a match to TRBD2. Germline CDR1 and CDR2: SEHNR and FQNEAQ (reference sequence). The CDR3 has 16 residues. V lost 4 bases, J lost 1 base, and 6 bases stayed unmatched. The CDR3 DNA is TGTGCCAGCAGCTACACTTTAGCGGGAGGCACAGATACGCAGTATTTT. It translates to CASSYTLAGGTDTQYF.

The V call is TRBV5-6, the J call TRBJ2-7; 9 bases align to TRBD2. Germline V gene sequence: CDR1 SGHDT, CDR2 YYEEEE. V gave up 4 bases and J gave up 6 bases; unmatched junction bases: 8. This CDR3 spans 14 amino acids. CDR3 in DNA: TGTGCCAGCAGCGAACTAGCGGGCGGGCTCGAGCAGTACTTC. This translates into CASSELAGGLEQYF.

The V and J genes are TRBV11-2 and TRBJ2-7, with TRBD1 matching 10 bases. CDR3 length: 14 residues. Germline V gene sequence: CDR1 SGHAT, CDR2 FQNNGV. V trimming: 5 bases; J trimming: 3 bases; junction bases outside the gene matches: 4. CDR3 region: CASSPDRGHYEQYF. The CDR3 DNA reads TGTGCCAGCAGCCCCGACAGGGGGCACTACGAGCAGTACTTC.

The rearrangement links TRBV11-2 to TRBJ1-1; 9 bases map to TRBD1. CDR3 length equals 15 residues. Germline CDR1 is SGHAT and CDR2 is FQNNGV. V was pared by 7 bases and J by 5 bases, with 11 bases of the junction left unmatched. In DNA, the CDR3 is TGTGCCAGCAACACAGGGGGCGGGGGCCGTACTGAAGCTTTCTTT. It encodes CASNTGGGGRTEAFF.

The V gene is TRBV6-5, the J gene TRBJ2-1; D unresolved. V gave up 6 bases and J gave up 4 bases, with 13 bases separating them. This CDR3 comprises 14 residues. Germline V gives CDR1 MNHEY, CDR2 SVGAGI. CDR3 coding DNA: TGTGCCAGCAGCCCCCGTGGCAGTTACAATGAGCAGTTCTTC. Protein product: CASSPRGSYNEQFF.

V gene TRBV2 combines with J gene TRBJ2-7; D unresolved. The CDR3 length is 11 residues. Germline V gene lookup returns CDR1 SNHLY and CDR2 FYNNEI. V lost 5 bases and J lost 3, with 5 bases in between. CDR3 DNA sequence: TGTGCCAGCAGTCCTCTCTACGAGCAGTACTTC. Its protein is CASSPLYEQYF.

This rearrangement joins TRBV28 to TRBJ2-7; 8 positions agree with TRBD1. Germline assignment: CDR1 MDHEN and CDR2 SYDVKM. V was clipped by 6 bases and J by 4 bases; unmatched bases: 8. The CDR3 sequence is 14 residues long. CDR3 DNA: TGTGCCAGCAGCCTCCTCAGGGGGCAGTACGAGCAGTACTTC. Its protein product is CASSLLRGQYEQYF.

The rearrangement uses TRBV9 and TRBJ1-2; no clear D. Trimming stripped 0 bases from V and 4 bases from J, with 4 bases between. Germline CDR1 reads SGDLS; CDR2 reads YYNGEE. The CDR3 covers 12 residues. The CDR3 DNA sequence: TGTGCCAGCAGCGTAGCGCGCTATGGCTACACCTTC. Protein: CASSVARYGYTF.

The rearrangement links TRBV6-5 to TRBJ2-7; D is possibly TRBD1 (6 bases). CDR1 and CDR2 from the germline V gene are MNHEY and SVGAGI. The V end lost 6 bases, the J end lost 6 bases, and 18 bases lay between the germline ends. The length of the CDR3 is 14 residues. CDR3 sequence (DNA): TGTGCCAGCAGATTCACAGGGAGTAAGGGCGAGCAGTACTTC. Translating gives CASRFTGSKGEQYF.

The rearrangement links TRBV6-1 to TRBJ2-3; no clear D gene. The germline V gene encodes CDR1 MNHNS and CDR2 SASEGT. V lost 6 bases to trimming and J lost 4 bases, with 5 bases between them. The CDR3 spans 11 residues. The DNA for the CDR3 is TGTGCCAGCAGGTGGGCAGATACGCAGTATTTT. Its protein is CASRWADTQYF.

This chain joins TRBV5-6 and TRBJ1-4; D is perhaps TRBD1 (5 bases). The CDR3 runs 16 residues. Trimming removed 0 bases from V and 3 bases from J, with 12 bases in between. Germline values: CDR1 SGHDT, CDR2 YYEEEE. CDR3 DNA sequence: TGTGCCAGCAGCTTGGAAGGGGAGCTTGCTAATGAAAAACTGTTTTTT. Encoded protein: CASSLEGELANEKLFF.

The chain has TRBV29-1 and TRBJ1-4, with D perhaps matching TRBD1 (5 bases). Germline loops: CDR1 SQVTM, CDR2 ANQGSEA. Trimming removed 4 bases at V and 8 bases at J, with 11 bases between. This CDR3 region has 12 residues. CDR3 nucleotides: TGCAGCGTTGCCAGGGAAGGGGAAAAACTGTTTTTT. The encoded protein is CSVAREGEKLFF.

The rearrangement joins TRBV28 to TRBJ2-1, with D maybe TRBD1 (5 bases). The CDR3 length is 15 residues. The germline CDR1 and CDR2 sequences are MDHEN and SYDVKM. Trimming took off 5 bases at V and 4 bases at J, with 15 bases between the two ends. CDR3 in DNA: TGTGCCAGCAGTCCGTTCCGGACAAATTACAATGAGCAGTTCTTC. As protein: CASSPFRTNYNEQFF. Based on the CDR3 plus reference TRBV28 and TRBJ2-1, the full variable domain is DVKVTQSSRYLVKRTGEKVFLECVQDMDHENMFWYRQDPGLGLRLIYFSYDVKMKEKGDIPEGYSVSREKKERFSLILESASTNQTSMYLCASSPFRTNYNEQFFGPGTRLTVL.

A note on this clone: The junction and the germline gene differ at one end; a read error may be behind it. The genes are TRBV7-7 and TRBJ2-2; no reliable D call. CDR3 length equals 13 residues. CDR1 and CDR2 (germline): SSHAT, FNYEAQ (reference sequence). Here the CDR3 DNA reads TGTGCTAGCAGCTTAGACCTCACCGGGGAGCTGTTTTTT. Encoded protein: CASSLDLTGELFF. Complete variable domain (other parts from reference TRBV7-7 and TRBJ2-2): GAGVSQSPRYKVTKRGQDVTLRCDPISSHATLYWYQQALGQGPEFLTYFNYEAQPDKSGLPSDRFSAERPEGSISTLTIQRTEQRDSAMYRCASSLDLTGELFFGEGSRLTVL.

The chain is built from TRBV28 and TRBJ2-5, with 7 bases matching TRBD2. Germline V gene data show CDR1 as MDHEN and CDR2 as SYDVKM. The CDR3 consists of 14 residues. V lost 3 bases, J lost 4 bases, and 5 bases stayed unmatched. The CDR3 is CASSFLSSGETQYF. CDR3 nucleotides: TGTGCCAGCAGTTTCCTATCTAGCGGAGAGACCCAGTACTTC.

The CDR3 DNA reads TGTGCCAGCGGTCCTCGACTAGCCGTTGAGCAGTTCTTC. Protein: CASGPRLAVEQFF. V gene TRBV7-9 combines with J gene TRBJ2-1, with 7 bases that match TRBD2. The CDR3 totals 13 residues. CDR1 and CDR2 (germline): SEHNR, FQNEAQ (reference sequence). V gave up 8 bases and J gave up 9 bases; unmatched junction bases: 10.

The gene calls are TRBV10-2 and TRBJ2-1; 7 bases are shared with TRBD2. CDR3 length: 15 amino acids. Germline loops: CDR1 WSHSY, CDR2 SAAADI. The trim removed 6 bases at V and 6 bases at J, leaving 11 bases unmatched. The CDR3 DNA follows: TGCGCCAGCAGAGTCTGGGGGGAGGGCCCCAATGAGCAGTTCTTC. This sequence encodes CASRVWGEGPNEQFF.

The chain has TRBV20-1 and TRBJ1-2; no reliable D call. The CDR3 is 11 residues long. Trimming removed 6 bases from V and 8 bases from J, with 13 bases in between. Germline assignment: CDR1 DFQATT and CDR2 SNEGSKA (reference sequence). The CDR3 coding sequence is TGCAGTGCCGGAAGGGCGCTCGGCTACACCTTC. Translated, it gives CSAGRALGYTF.

The chain employs TRBV5-4 and TRBJ1-2, with D uncertain. V lost 1 base, J lost 4 bases, and 11 bases lay in between. This CDR3 region has 14 residues. Germline CDR1 reads SGHNT; CDR2 reads YYREEE (reference sequence). CDR3 sequence: CASSLWGSAYGYTF. The CDR3 region has the DNA TGTGCCAGCAGCTTGTGGGGATCGGCCTATGGCTACACCTTC.

The chain combines TRBV30 with TRBJ1-4; D possibly corresponds to TRBD1 (6 bases). Trimming pared 5 bases from V and 8 bases from J, leaving 15 bases between. Per germline, CDR1 GTSNPN and CDR2 SVGIG (reference sequence). The CDR3 consists of 13 residues. The CDR3 nucleotides are TGTGCCTGGGGGGCAGGGGTAGGGGAAAAACTGTTTTTT. This codes for CAWGAGVGEKLFF.

The V and J genes are TRBV6-1 and TRBJ2-3, with D perhaps matching TRBD1 (5 bases). The V gene's germline CDR1 is MNHNS and CDR2 SASEGT. Trimming left V 1 base short and J 6 bases short, with 11 bases between. The CDR3 spans 14 residues. The CDR3 sequence: CASSEGAGKDTQYF. DNA for the CDR3: TGTGCCAGCAGTGAAGGGGCAGGGAAGGATACGCAGTATTTT.

This clone came up a few times. V and J are TRBV5-4 and TRBJ2-5, with D tentatively TRBD1 or TRBD2 (5 bases each). CDR1 SGHNT and CDR2 YYREEE come from the germline V gene (reference sequence). V lost 5 bases to trimming and J lost 7 bases, with 18 bases between them. The CDR3 contains 14 residues. Written as DNA, the CDR3 is TGTGCCAGCAGGTTCGCCGGGACCTCGGCGACCCAGTACTTC. Its protein is CASRFAGTSATQYF.

This rearrangement joins TRBV7-2 to TRBJ2-3; D remains ambiguous. Germline V CDR1 and CDR2: SGHTA, FQGNSA. V was trimmed by 5 bases and J by 1 base, leaving 13 bases between them. There are 15 residues in the CDR3. The CDR3 DNA reads TGTGCCAGCAGCCGCCCACTTGGAGGCACAGATACGCAGTATTTT. Translating it yields CASSRPLGGTDTQYF.

This sequence joins TRBV5-1 and TRBJ2-3; D not resolved. Trimming stripped 3 bases from V and 7 bases from J, with 12 bases between. This CDR3 contains 13 residues. Germline CDR1 is SGHRS and CDR2 is YFSETQ. The CDR3 sequence: CASSWGSGYTQYF. The CDR3 region has the DNA TGCGCCAGCAGCTGGGGTTCCGGGTATACGCAGTATTTT.

This clone showed up just once. The genes are TRBV7-9 and TRBJ2-7, with a weak D call TRBD1 (6 bases). With 3 bases removed from V and 4 bases from J, the gap between germline ends came to 19 bases. Germline CDR1 is SEHNR and CDR2 is FQNEAQ (reference sequence). This CDR3 has 16 amino acids. The CDR3 DNA follows: TGTGCCAGCAGCTTTAGCAGCGCTAGGGGGTTTTACGAGCAGTACTTC. Amino acid sequence: CASSFSSARGFYEQYF.